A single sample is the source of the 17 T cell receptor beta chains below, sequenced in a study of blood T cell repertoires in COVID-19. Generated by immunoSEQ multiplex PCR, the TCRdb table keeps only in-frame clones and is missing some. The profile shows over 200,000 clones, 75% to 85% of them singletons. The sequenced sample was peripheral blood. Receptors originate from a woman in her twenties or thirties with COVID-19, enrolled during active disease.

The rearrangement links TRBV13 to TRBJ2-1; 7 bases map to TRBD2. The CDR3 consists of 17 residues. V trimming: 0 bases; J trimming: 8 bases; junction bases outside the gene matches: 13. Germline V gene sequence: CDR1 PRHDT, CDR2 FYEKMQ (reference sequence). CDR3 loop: CASSLGIWTSGSHEQFF. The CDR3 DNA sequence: TGTGCCAGCAGCTTAGGGATATGGACTAGTGGCAGTCATGAGCAGTTCTTC. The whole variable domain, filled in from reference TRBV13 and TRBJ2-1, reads AAGVIQSPRHLIKEKRETATLKCYPIPRHDTVYWYQQGPGQDPQFLISFYEKMQSDKGSIPDRFSAQQFSDYHSELNMSSLELGDSALYFCASSLGIWTSGSHEQFFGPGTRLTVL.

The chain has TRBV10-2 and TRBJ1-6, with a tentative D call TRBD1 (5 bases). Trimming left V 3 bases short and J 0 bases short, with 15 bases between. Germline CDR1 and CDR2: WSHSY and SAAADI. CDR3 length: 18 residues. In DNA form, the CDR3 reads TGCGCCAGCAGTGACCCAGGGTCGCCACTCTCCTATAATTCACCCCTCCACTTT. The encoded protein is CASSDPGSPLSYNSPLHF.

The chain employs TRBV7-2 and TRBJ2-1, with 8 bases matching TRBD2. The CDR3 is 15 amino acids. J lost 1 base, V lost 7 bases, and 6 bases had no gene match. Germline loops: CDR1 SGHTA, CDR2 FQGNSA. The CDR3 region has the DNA TGTGCCAGCACCTATCGGGGGGGGTCCTACAATGAGCAGTTCTTC. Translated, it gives CASTYRGGSYNEQFF.

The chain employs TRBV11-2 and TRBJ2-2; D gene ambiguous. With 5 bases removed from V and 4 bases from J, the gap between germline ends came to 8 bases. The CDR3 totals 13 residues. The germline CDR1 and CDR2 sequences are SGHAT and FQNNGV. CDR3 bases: TGTGCCAGCAGCCCCCGGGTCACCGGGGAGCTGTTTTTT. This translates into CASSPRVTGELFF.

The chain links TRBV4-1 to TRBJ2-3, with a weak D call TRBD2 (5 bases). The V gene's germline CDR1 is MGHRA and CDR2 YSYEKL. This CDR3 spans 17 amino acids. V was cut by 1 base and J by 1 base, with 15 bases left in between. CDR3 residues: CASSQVGLAGGTDTQYF. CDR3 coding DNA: TGCGCCAGCAGCCAAGTCGGTCTAGCTGGGGGCACAGATACGCAGTATTTT.

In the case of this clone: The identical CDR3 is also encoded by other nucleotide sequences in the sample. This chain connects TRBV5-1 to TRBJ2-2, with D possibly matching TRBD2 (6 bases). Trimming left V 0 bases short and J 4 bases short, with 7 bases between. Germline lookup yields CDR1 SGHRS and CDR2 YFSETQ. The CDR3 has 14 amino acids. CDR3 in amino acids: CASSLAGATGELFF. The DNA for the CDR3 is TGCGCCAGCAGCTTGGCGGGAGCCACCGGGGAGCTGTTTTTT.

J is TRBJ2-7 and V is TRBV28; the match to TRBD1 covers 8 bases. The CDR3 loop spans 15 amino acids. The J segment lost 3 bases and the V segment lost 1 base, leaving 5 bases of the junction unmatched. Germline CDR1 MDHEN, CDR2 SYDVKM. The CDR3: CASSLLIGTGYEQYF. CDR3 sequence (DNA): TGTGCCAGCAGTTTATTAATTGGGACAGGCTACGAGCAGTACTTC.

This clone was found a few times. DNA for the CDR3: TGTGCCAGTAGCACAGGACCTCCCTCCGATACGCAGTATTTT. Residues: CASSTGPPSDTQYF. This sequence joins TRBV19 and TRBJ2-3; tentative D call: TRBD1 (5 bases). This CDR3 comprises 14 residues. Trimming took 6 bases from V and 6 from J, leaving 16 bases between them. Germline V gene data show CDR1 as LNHDA and CDR2 as SQIVND (reference sequence).

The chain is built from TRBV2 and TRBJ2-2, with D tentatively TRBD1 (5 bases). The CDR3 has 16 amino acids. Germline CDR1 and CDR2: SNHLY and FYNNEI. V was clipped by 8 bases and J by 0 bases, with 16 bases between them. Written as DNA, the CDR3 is TGTGCCAGCCGTCCAGGGATGGGGCCGAACACCGGGGAGCTGTTTTTT. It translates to CASRPGMGPNTGELFF.

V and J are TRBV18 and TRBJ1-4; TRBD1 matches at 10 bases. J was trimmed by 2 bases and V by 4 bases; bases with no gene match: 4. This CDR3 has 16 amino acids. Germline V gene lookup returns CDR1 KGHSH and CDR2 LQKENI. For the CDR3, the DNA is TGTGCCAGCTCACTCCGACAGGGGGCGACTAATGAAAAACTGTTTTTT. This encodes CASSLRQGATNEKLFF.

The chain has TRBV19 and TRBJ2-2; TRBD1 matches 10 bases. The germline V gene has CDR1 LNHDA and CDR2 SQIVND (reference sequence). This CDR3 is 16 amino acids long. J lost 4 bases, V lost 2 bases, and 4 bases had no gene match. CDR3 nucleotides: TGTGCCAGTAGTATAAGGGACAGGGGAGGCACCGGGGAGCTGTTTTTT. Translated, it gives CASSIRDRGGTGELFF.

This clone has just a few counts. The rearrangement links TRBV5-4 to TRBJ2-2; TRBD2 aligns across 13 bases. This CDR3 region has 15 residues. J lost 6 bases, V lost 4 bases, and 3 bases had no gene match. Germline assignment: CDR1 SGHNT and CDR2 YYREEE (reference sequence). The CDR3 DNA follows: TGTGCCAGCAGCAAACTAGCGGGAGGGCCCGGGGAGCTGTTTTTT. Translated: CASSKLAGGPGELFF. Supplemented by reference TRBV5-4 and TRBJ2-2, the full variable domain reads ETGVTQSPTHLIKTRGQQVTLRCSSQSGHNTVSWYQQALGQGPQFIFQYYREEENGRGNFPPRFSGLQFPNYSSELNVNALELDDSALYLCASSKLAGGPGELFFGEGSRLTVL.

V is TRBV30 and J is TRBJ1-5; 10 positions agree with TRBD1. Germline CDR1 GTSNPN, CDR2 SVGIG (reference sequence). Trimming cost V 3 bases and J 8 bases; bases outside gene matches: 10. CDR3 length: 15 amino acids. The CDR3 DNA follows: TGTGCCTGGAGCCCAGGACAGGGGGAGTTGGAGCCCCAGCATTTT. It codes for CAWSPGQGELEPQHF.

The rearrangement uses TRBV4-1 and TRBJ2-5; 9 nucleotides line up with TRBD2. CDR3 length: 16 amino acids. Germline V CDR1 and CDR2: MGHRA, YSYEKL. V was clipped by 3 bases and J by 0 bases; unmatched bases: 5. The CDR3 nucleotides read TGCGCCAGCAGCCATAATAGCGGGGGATACCAAGAGACCCAGTACTTC. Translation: CASSHNSGGYQETQYF.

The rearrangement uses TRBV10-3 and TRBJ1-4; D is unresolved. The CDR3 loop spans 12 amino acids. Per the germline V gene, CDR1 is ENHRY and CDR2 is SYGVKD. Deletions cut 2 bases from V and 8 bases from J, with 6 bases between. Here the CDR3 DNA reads TGTGCCATCAGTGAGGGCAACGAAAAACTGTTTTTT. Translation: CAISEGNEKLFF.

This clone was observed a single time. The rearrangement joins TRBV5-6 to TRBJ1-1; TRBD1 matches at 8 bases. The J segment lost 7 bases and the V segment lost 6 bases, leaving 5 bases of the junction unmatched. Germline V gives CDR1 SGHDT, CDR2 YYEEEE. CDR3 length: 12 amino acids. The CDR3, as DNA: TGTGCCAGCACTAGGACAGGGTTTGAAGCTTTCTTT. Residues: CASTRTGFEAFF.

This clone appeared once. CDR3 residues: CASSYNPGNTDTQYF. CDR3 nucleotide sequence: TGTGCCAGCAGTTACAACCCGGGTAACACAGATACGCAGTATTTT. This chain links TRBV6-6 with TRBJ2-3; D not certain. The CDR3 is 15 amino acids. V lost 2 bases and J 2 bases, leaving 11 bases between the germline ends. In germline, CDR1 is MNHNY, CDR2 SVGAGI (reference sequence).